This record looks at one T cell receptor beta chain sequence and its context. Its cognate antigen is unknown. One entry per CDR3 protein results from TCRdb running MiXCR on the reads. This repertoire shows about 530,000 distinct CDR3 sequences, less than 30% found once; its top ten account for about 12%. The sample originates from a study of T cell repertoires in cytomegalovirus infection. As for the study in general: Both CMV infection and a matching HLA type were indicated by public TCR beta signatures. Findings and caveats of the study: Cumulated frequencies of public TCR beta families served to identify carriers of CMV plus the relevant HLA. Across the ex vivo response, the dominant clonotypes were HLA-C-restricted CMV-specific TCR beta clonotypes.

The V and J ends lost 6 bases and 10 bases, in that order; junction bases with no gene match: 17. CDR3 size: 16 residues. CDR1 is MNHNS and CDR2 is SASEGT in the germline V gene. The sample taken for sequencing was PBMCs. The genes are TRBV6-1 and TRBJ2-1, with TRBD2 identical over 8 bases. The TCR was taken from a human donor in good health (CMV status not recorded). Some clones in this sample may be carry-over from other donors' samples. In nucleotides, the CDR3 is TGTGCCAGCAGCGAACGGGCCGGGAGGGCCGGGGGGGAGCAGTTCTTC. This codes for CASSERAGRAGGEQFF.